Below, 26 T cell receptor beta chains from the same sample are listed, as sequenced in a study of shared clonotypes between healthy human individuals. Terminally differentiated effector memory CD45RA+ cells were left out of the naive CD8 fraction, which was CD45RO-negative and positively selected for CCR7. Clones were sequenced by immunoSEQ multiplex PCR, and TCRdb holds only the in-frame ones, with some missing. This repertoire shows about 1,800,000 clones, approximately 95% found once; its top ten account for less than 1.5%. The sample consisted of naive CD8+ T cells sorted from blood. The source is a man younger than 35 in good health.

This rearrangement joins TRBV2 to TRBJ2-7; the D gene is possibly TRBD2 (5 bases). V lost 8 bases to trimming and J lost 3 bases, with 14 bases between them. Per germline, CDR1 SNHLY and CDR2 FYNNEI. CDR3 length: 13 amino acids. The DNA of the CDR3 is TGTGCCAGCTGCGAGGCCCGGGGCTACGAGCAGTACTTC. It specifies CASCEARGYEQYF.

This rearrangement joins TRBV5-1 to TRBJ1-6, with D possibly TRBD1 on 5 matching bases. Germline lookup yields CDR1 SGHRS and CDR2 YFSETQ. V shed 5 bases and J shed 6 bases, with 12 bases lying between them. This CDR3 contains 14 residues. CDR3 loop: CASRAQGPNSPLHF. The DNA of the CDR3 is TGCGCCAGCAGGGCCCAGGGTCCTAATTCACCCCTCCACTTT.

Comments on this clone: Other DNA sequences in this sample translate to the same CDR3. The chain recombines TRBV27 with TRBJ2-7; D possibly corresponds to TRBD2 (6 bases). Germline V gene sequence: CDR1 MNHEY, CDR2 SMNVEV (reference sequence). The CDR3 contains 13 residues. V was trimmed by 3 bases and J by 1 base, leaving 7 bases between them. The CDR3 loop is CASSFGGSYEQYF. CDR3 DNA sequence: TGTGCCAGCAGTTTCGGGGGTTCCTACGAGCAGTACTTC.

The chain joins TRBV27 to TRBJ2-7, with D possibly being TRBD2 (6 bases). Germline V gives CDR1 MNHEY, CDR2 SMNVEV (reference sequence). The length of the CDR3 is 14 residues. Trimming took off 1 base at V and 3 bases at J, with 10 bases between the two ends. As DNA, the CDR3 is TGTGCCAGCAGTTTATGGGGGGACTTCTACGAGCAGTACTTC. It yields the protein CASSLWGDFYEQYF.

The chain uses TRBV11-3 and TRBJ2-1; no clear D. CDR1 SGHNT and CDR2 YENEEA come from the germline V gene. Trimming stripped 4 bases from V and 4 bases from J, with 5 bases between. CDR3 length equals 12 residues. CDR3 DNA: TGTGCCAGCAGCTCCGCTTACAATGAGCAGTTCTTC. It yields the protein CASSSAYNEQFF.

The CDR3 nucleotides read TGTGCCAGTAGTATAGACTTAGACAATGAGCAGTTCTTC. Translated, it gives CASSIDLDNEQFF. The chain combines TRBV19 with TRBJ2-1, with D hard to call. V shed 0 bases and J shed 5 bases, with 5 bases lying between them. The CDR3 runs to 13 residues. Per germline, CDR1 LNHDA and CDR2 SQIVND (reference sequence).

The J gene is TRBJ2-7, the V gene TRBV7-2; weak D call: TRBD1 (5 bases). Trimming shortened V by 2 bases and J by 6 bases, and 8 bases separated the two germline ends. The germline V gene has CDR1 SGHTA and CDR2 FQGNSA. The CDR3 has 12 amino acids. This CDR3 is CASSLQGLEQYF. As DNA, the CDR3 is TGTGCCAGCAGCTTACAGGGCCTCGAGCAGTACTTC.

The J gene is TRBJ2-5, the V gene TRBV4-1; 7 nucleotides match TRBD2. The CDR3 extends over 16 amino acids. The trim removed 1 base at V and 4 bases at J, leaving 9 bases unmatched. The germline V gene has CDR1 MGHRA and CDR2 YSYEKL. CDR3 nucleotides: TGCGCCAGCAGCCAAGGGGCGGGAGAGGGGATAGAGACCCAGTACTTC. Translation: CASSQGAGEGIETQYF.

V is TRBV9 and J is TRBJ2-1, with 14 positions matching TRBD2. V lost 4 bases to trimming and J lost 8 bases; unmatched junction nucleotides: 5. Germline loops: CDR1 SGDLS, CDR2 YYNGEE. The CDR3 extends over 15 amino acids. The CDR3 sequence: CASSSGTSGGDEQFF. In DNA, the CDR3 is TGTGCCAGCAGCTCCGGGACTAGCGGGGGAGATGAGCAGTTCTTC.

V gene TRBV29-1 combines with J gene TRBJ1-2; no reliable D call. Germline V gene lookup returns CDR1 SQVTM and CDR2 ANQGSEA. The CDR3 sequence is 13 residues long. V lost 0 bases, J lost 4 bases, and 9 bases lay in between. The CDR3 loop reads CSVEEGKAYGYTF. The CDR3 nucleotides read TGCAGCGTTGAAGAGGGGAAGGCCTATGGCTACACCTTC.

The chain links TRBV7-9 to TRBJ2-1, with D hard to call. Trimming removed 1 base from V and 0 bases from J, with 7 bases in between. In germline, CDR1 is SEHNR, CDR2 FQNEAQ (reference sequence). The CDR3 consists of 15 residues. The CDR3 sequence is CASSLVTYSYNEQFF. The CDR3 coding sequence is TGTGCCAGCAGCTTAGTGACGTACTCCTACAATGAGCAGTTCTTC.

This chain uses TRBV13 with TRBJ2-1; 8 bases fit TRBD2. CDR1 and CDR2 from the germline V gene are PRHDT and FYEKMQ (reference sequence). The CDR3 is 13 amino acids. Unmatched junction bases numbered 4, after V lost 1 base and J lost 11 bases. CDR3 sequence reads: CASSLELAVKQFF. In DNA form, the CDR3 reads TGTGCCAGCAGCTTAGAACTAGCGGTAAAGCAGTTCTTC.

The chain couples TRBV28 to TRBJ1-6; TRBD1 is a possible D gene (5 bases). CDR3 length equals 17 residues. Trimming cost V 6 bases and J 0 bases, with 15 bases left between them. Looked up from germline, CDR1 is MDHEN and CDR2 is SYDVKM. CDR3: CASSPGTVSSYNSPLHF. CDR3 nucleotide sequence: TGTGCCAGCAGCCCTGGGACGGTGAGCTCCTATAATTCACCCCTCCACTTT.

This clone was recorded only once. The V gene is TRBV6-5, the J gene TRBJ1-4; 10 nucleotides match TRBD1. V shed 6 bases, J shed 0 bases, and the junction held 1 base outside the gene matches. The CDR3 totals 15 residues. CDR1 MNHEY and CDR2 SVGAGI come from the germline V gene. This chain's CDR3 is CASRGQGTTNEKLFF. In DNA, the CDR3 is TGTGCCAGCAGGGGACAGGGGACAACTAATGAAAAACTGTTTTTT.

J is TRBJ1-1 and V is TRBV5-6; D ambiguous. Germline V gene data show CDR1 as SGHDT and CDR2 as YYEEEE. V lost 0 bases to trimming and J lost 0 bases, with 6 bases between them. The CDR3 length is 14 residues. In DNA form, the CDR3 reads TGTGCCAGCAGCTTGGAACAGTTGAACACTGAAGCTTTCTTT. This sequence encodes CASSLEQLNTEAFF.

The chain is built from TRBV10-3 and TRBJ1-6; a weak D match, TRBD1 (5 bases). Per germline, CDR1 ENHRY and CDR2 SYGVKD. V lost 0 bases and J lost 10, with 16 bases in between. CDR3 length equals 16 residues. The CDR3 DNA reads as TGTGCCATCAGTGAGTCTTCGGCGGGGGGAAACTCACCCCTCCACTTT. This sequence encodes CAISESSAGGNSPLHF.

The chain combines TRBV25-1 with TRBJ1-6; no firm D call. The germline CDR1 and CDR2 sequences are MGHDK and SYGVNS. V lost 1 base, J lost 5 bases, and 6 bases lay in between. The CDR3 sequence is 14 residues long. The CDR3 DNA reads as TGTGCCAGCAGTGAATGGATTGATAATTCACCCCTCCACTTT. It is translated as CASSEWIDNSPLHF. Based on the CDR3 plus reference TRBV25-1 and TRBJ1-6, the full variable domain is EADIYQTPRYLVIGTGKKITLECSQTMGHDKMYWYQQDPGMELHLIHYSYGVNSTEKGDLSSESTVSRIRTEHFPLTLESARPSHTSQYLCASSEWIDNSPLHFGNGTRLTVT.

The rearrangement joins TRBV30 to TRBJ2-3; D possibly corresponds to TRBD2 (6 bases). CDR1 is GTSNPN and CDR2 is SVGIG in the germline V gene (reference sequence). CDR3 length: 16 amino acids. V lost 4 bases, J lost 0 bases, and 17 bases lay in between. The CDR3 here is CAWTGDGAESTDTQYF. CDR3 nucleotides: TGTGCCTGGACGGGAGACGGGGCAGAAAGCACAGATACGCAGTATTTT.

The genes are TRBV20-1 and TRBJ1-1; D is undetermined. V gave up 7 bases and J gave up 0 bases, with 6 bases separating them. This CDR3 has 11 residues. Germline V CDR1 and CDR2: DFQATT, SNEGSKA (reference sequence). CDR3 protein: CSDIMNTEAFF. DNA of the CDR3: TGCAGTGATATCATGAACACTGAAGCTTTCTTT.

In its sample, this clone was seen once. V and J are TRBV15 and TRBJ1-2; TRBD1 is a possible D gene (5 bases). The CDR3 covers 13 residues. In germline, CDR1 is LNHNV, CDR2 YYDKDF (reference sequence). Trimming stripped 5 bases from V and 6 bases from J, with 13 bases between. The CDR3 sequence: CATSGRDGNGYTF. The CDR3 DNA reads as TGTGCCACCAGCGGCCGGGACGGAAATGGCTACACCTTC.

This clone came up once. V gene TRBV6-1 combines with J gene TRBJ2-2; D is ambiguous. The CDR3 extends over 15 amino acids. The germline V and J ends were trimmed by 4 bases and 2 bases, with 11 bases remaining between them. From germline, CDR1 is MNHNS and CDR2 SASEGT. CDR3 loop: CASSGLRGNTGELFF. CDR3 bases: TGTGCCAGCAGTGGACTTAGAGGAAACACCGGGGAGCTGTTTTTT.

The chain recombines TRBV2 with TRBJ1-1; 9 bases line up with TRBD1. The CDR3 runs 14 residues. V lost 5 bases to trimming and J lost 7 bases; unmatched junction nucleotides: 8. Germline assignment: CDR1 SNHLY and CDR2 FYNNEI. CDR3 region: CASSPTGGPFEAFF. Written as DNA, the CDR3 is TGTGCCAGCAGTCCGACAGGGGGACCCTTTGAAGCTTTCTTT.

V usage is TRBV9 and J usage is TRBJ2-3; tentatively, D is TRBD2 (6 bases). CDR3 length: 15 residues. V was trimmed by 4 bases and J by 0 bases, leaving 12 bases between them. CDR1 is SGDLS, CDR2 YYNGEE, per germline. CDR3 DNA: TGTGCCAGCAGCCCCGGGAGCGGGAGCACAGATACGCAGTATTTT. The encoded protein is CASSPGSGSTDTQYF.

The CDR3 region is CASSLVTEGEKLFF. CDR3 DNA sequence: TGTGCCAGCAGCTTAGTGACCGAAGGGGAAAAACTGTTTTTT. The chain recombines TRBV7-2 with TRBJ1-4; no clear D. Germline V CDR1 and CDR2: SGHTA, FQGNSA. V lost 1 base to trimming and J lost 8 bases, with 11 bases between them. The CDR3 length is 14 residues.

The rearrangement links TRBV4-1 to TRBJ2-7, with D possibly being TRBD2 (5 bases). Trimming pared 0 bases from V and 5 bases from J, leaving 17 bases between. Germline V lookup: CDR1 MGHRA, CDR2 YSYEKL. CDR3 length: 16 amino acids. The DNA of the CDR3 is TGCGCCAGCAGCCAAGAGCACCGGGCCGGAGGCCACGAGCAGTACTTC. It codes for CASSQEHRAGGHEQYF.

The chain recombines TRBV5-1 with TRBJ2-7, with D perhaps matching TRBD2 (5 bases). This CDR3 contains 13 residues. Germline CDR1 and CDR2: SGHRS and YFSETQ. Trimming shortened V by 0 bases and J by 7 bases, and 11 bases separated the two germline ends. In nucleotides, the CDR3 is TGCGCCAGCAGCTTGGAAGAAGGAGGTGAGCAGTACTTC. This sequence encodes CASSLEEGGEQYF.